This TCR beta chain was recorded in a study of blood T cell repertoires in COVID-19. This clone occurred many times. In the original processing: Scientists estimated how many nucleated cells there were by amplifying reference gene primers. Clones were read by immunoSEQ multiplex PCR, and TCRdb kept only the in-frame ones, dropping some. D and trimming come from the DNA, and the V and J calls and clone size come from that table. Here the sample spans approximately 39,000 clones, about 89% being singletons. Sequenced: peripheral blood. The source of this sequence is a man aged 45-60 years with active or convalescent COVID-19.

The CDR3 DNA follows: TGCGCCAGCAAAACCCTAGGGGGGGGAGGCTACGAGCAGTACTTC. Its protein product is CASKTLGGGGYEQYF. The V and J genes are TRBV5-1 and TRBJ2-7; possibly TRBD2 for D (7 bases). CDR1 is SGHRS, CDR2 YFSETQ, per germline. V was trimmed by 6 bases and J by 3 bases, leaving 19 bases between them. CDR3 size: 15 residues.